The next 18 T cell receptor beta chains were all read from a single sample in a study of T cell repertoires in aging, cancer and after chemotherapy. TCR beta rearrangements were amplified from peripheral blood genomic DNA. Multiplex touch-down PCR with TRB-A/B primers amplified rearranged V-D-J TRB sequences. One entry per CDR3 protein, called by TCRdb with MiXCR from the multiplex PCR reads. The sample has some 19,000 distinct CDR3 sequences; 30% to 45% are singletons. The sample consisted of blood. The receptors stem from a human donor with a solid tumor.

The chain joins TRBV18 to TRBJ2-7, with D maybe TRBD2 (6 bases). Germline V gives CDR1 KGHSH, CDR2 LQKENI. V was clipped by 5 bases and J by 2 bases, with 13 bases between them. The CDR3 loop spans 14 amino acids. In DNA form, the CDR3 reads TGTGCCAGCTCAGCCCCGGGCGGGACCTACGAGCAGTACTTC. Translation: CASSAPGGTYEQYF.

J is TRBJ1-2 and V is TRBV5-1; D gene ambiguous. The CDR3 extends over 13 amino acids. In germline, CDR1 is SGHRS, CDR2 YFSETQ. V dropped 6 bases and J dropped 3 bases, with 12 bases sitting between them. The CDR3 loop is CASTAGRDYGYTF. The DNA for the CDR3 is TGCGCCAGCACGGCAGGTCGGGACTATGGCTACACCTTC. The full variable domain, rest sourced from reference TRBV5-1 and TRBJ1-2, is KAGVTQTPRYLIKTRGQQVTLSCSPISGHRSVSWYQQTPGQGLQFLFEYFSETQRNKGNFPGRFSGRQFSNSRSEMNVSTLELGDSALYLCASTAGRDYGYTFGSGTRLTVV.

The chain employs TRBV19 and TRBJ1-5, with no clear D. This CDR3 comprises 15 residues. The germline V gene has CDR1 LNHDA and CDR2 SQIVND (reference sequence). The V end lost 5 bases, the J end lost 7 bases, and 18 bases lay between the germline ends. CDR3 nucleotides: TGTGCCAGTAGTGCCCCCCTTGGTCGGCACCAGCCCCAGCATTTT. Its protein is CASSAPLGRHQPQHF.

The chain joins TRBV6-1 to TRBJ2-1, with unresolved D. V was shortened by 5 bases and J by 3 bases, with 14 bases between the two germline ends. Germline lookup yields CDR1 MNHNS and CDR2 SASEGT. The CDR3 runs 15 residues. The CDR3 bases are TGTGCCAGCAGTAAGCAGGATACATACTACAATGAGCAGTTCTTC. Protein: CASSKQDTYYNEQFF.

This clonotype was picked up a small number of times. V and J are TRBV19 and TRBJ1-2; D might be TRBD1 (5 bases). The CDR3 is 16 residues long. Trimming removed 4 bases from V and 4 bases from J, with 19 bases in between. The germline CDR1 and CDR2 sequences are LNHDA and SQIVND (reference sequence). The CDR3 coding sequence is TGTGCCAGTAGTACCACTGACAGCCGGCACGCCTATGGCTACACCTTC. It is translated as CASSTTDSRHAYGYTF. Filled out from reference TRBV19 and TRBJ1-2, the complete variable domain reads DGGITQSPKYLFRKEGQNVTLSCEQNLNHDAMYWYRQDPGQGLRLIYYSQIVNDFQKGDIAEGYSVSREKKESFPLTVTSAQKNPTAFYLCASSTTDSRHAYGYTFGSGTRLTVV.

This clonotype was seen a few times. The gene calls are TRBV5-5 and TRBJ1-6; 10 nucleotides align to TRBD1. The V segment lost 4 bases and the J segment 11 bases; nucleotides outside the gene matches: 6. The CDR3 contains 14 residues. The germline CDR1 and CDR2 sequences are SGHKS and YYEKEE (reference sequence). CDR3 protein: CASSIGQGEAPLHF. The CDR3 coding sequence is TGTGCCAGCAGCATCGGACAGGGGGAAGCACCCCTCCACTTT.

This clonotype is classed as medium-sized. Written as DNA, the CDR3 is TGTGCCAGCTCACCGCTGTTTAGCGGAAGCACCGGGGAGCTGTTTTTT. Its translation is CASSPLFSGSTGELFF. The chain uses TRBV18 and TRBJ2-2; maybe TRBD2 (6 bases). Germline V gene sequence: CDR1 KGHSH, CDR2 LQKENI. CDR3 length equals 16 residues. Trimming took off 3 bases at V and 4 bases at J, with 15 bases between the two ends.

This clonotype was seen more than once but under ten times. The CDR3 DNA is TGTGCCAGTAGCTCACTAGTTGACAGCACAGATACGCAGTATTTT. This codes for CASSSLVDSTDTQYF. V gene TRBV19 combines with J gene TRBJ2-3; D perhaps matches TRBD2 (5 bases). This CDR3 comprises 15 residues. Trimming took off 6 bases at V and 0 bases at J, with 13 bases between the two ends. Per the germline V gene, CDR1 is LNHDA and CDR2 is SQIVND (reference sequence).

This chain links TRBV15 with TRBJ1-2; no clear D gene. From germline, CDR1 is LNHNV and CDR2 YYDKDF (reference sequence). V was pared by 1 base and J by 4 bases, with 10 bases between. The CDR3 runs 14 residues. This chain's CDR3 is CATSRGFGSYGYTF. CDR3 coding DNA: TGTGCCACCAGCAGAGGGTTCGGGAGCTATGGCTACACCTTC.

This clonotype has more than one count but fewer than ten. The chain uses TRBV12-3 or TRBV12-4 and TRBJ1-5; 9 bases agree with TRBD1. This CDR3 contains 14 residues. Unmatched junction bases numbered 0, after V lost 1 base and J lost 5 bases. The DNA for the CDR3 is TGTGCCAGCAGTTTAGACAGGGGGCATCAGCCCCAGCATTTT. This codes for CASSLDRGHQPQHF.

The sample holds a few counts of this clonotype. The chain recombines TRBV5-1 with TRBJ2-2; D tentatively reads TRBD1 or TRBD2 (5 bases each). Trimming stripped 1 base from V and 7 bases from J, with 20 bases between. Looked up from germline, CDR1 is SGHRS and CDR2 is YFSETQ. The CDR3 runs 17 residues. CDR3 amino acids: CASSLFEGWAGGGELFF. Here the CDR3 DNA reads TGCGCCAGCAGCTTGTTTGAGGGGTGGGCCGGCGGCGGGGAGCTGTTTTTT.

This clonotype was counted between two and nine times. The CDR3 coding sequence is TGTGCCAGCGCCACGTACTCTGGAAACACCATATATTTT. Its translation is CASATYSGNTIYF. J is TRBJ1-3 and V is TRBV27; D ambiguous. Germline V gene sequence: CDR1 MNHEY, CDR2 SMNVEV (reference sequence). The germline V and J ends were trimmed by 8 bases and 0 bases, with 8 bases remaining between them. This CDR3 spans 13 amino acids.

This clonotype was observed a handful of times. The chain employs TRBV5-6 and TRBJ2-3, with no clear D. CDR1 SGHDT and CDR2 YYEEEE come from the germline V gene. V was cut by 4 bases and J by 4 bases, with 25 bases left in between. The CDR3 is 18 amino acids. The CDR3 DNA follows: TGTGCCAGCAGCCATATTCCCTATTTTATCAGGCGAGCAGATACGCAGTATTTT. This translates into CASSHIPYFIRRADTQYF.

The chain has TRBV19 and TRBJ2-7; possibly TRBD2 for D (5 bases). The CDR3 is 14 residues long. The germline V gene encodes CDR1 LNHDA and CDR2 SQIVND (reference sequence). Deletions cut 3 bases from V and 2 bases from J, with 11 bases between. In DNA form, the CDR3 reads TGTGCCAGTAGTATGGAGCGGCCTCCCTACGAGCAGTACTTC. This sequence encodes CASSMERPPYEQYF.

This clonotype was detected a few times. V gene TRBV14 combines with J gene TRBJ2-5; tentatively, D is TRBD1 (5 bases). The V end was cut by 2 bases, the J end by 4 bases, with 11 bases between. Germline-derived CDR1 and CDR2 are SGHDN and FVKESK. The CDR3 is 14 residues long. As DNA, the CDR3 is TGTGCCAGCAGCCAACCGCCAGGGCGAGAGACCCAGTACTTC. Encoded protein: CASSQPPGRETQYF. Using reference TRBV14 and TRBJ2-5 for the parts outside the CDR3, the full variable domain is EAGVTQFPSHSVIEKGQTVTLRCDPISGHDNLYWYRRVMGKEIKFLLHFVKESKQDESGMPNNRFLAERTGGTYSTLKVQPAELEDSGVYFCASSQPPGRETQYFGPGTRLLVL.

This clonotype was picked up a small number of times. The gene calls are TRBV24-1 and TRBJ2-1, with 8 bases lining up with TRBD2. The trim removed 4 bases at V and 4 bases at J, leaving 14 bases unmatched. CDR1 is KGHDR, CDR2 SFDVKD, per germline. CDR3 length equals 18 residues. The CDR3 protein is CATSERGDQAGDYNEQFF. The CDR3 DNA reads as TGTGCCACCAGTGAGAGGGGAGACCAAGCGGGGGATTACAATGAGCAGTTCTTC.

This sequence joins TRBV19 and TRBJ2-1, with 9 bases that match TRBD2. Germline V gene data show CDR1 as LNHDA and CDR2 as SQIVND (reference sequence). The CDR3 runs 16 residues. V shed 1 base and J 2 bases; nucleotides not matched to a gene: 3. The CDR3 spells CASSIGAGGTYNEQFF. In DNA form, the CDR3 reads TGTGCCAGTAGTATAGGGGCGGGAGGGACCTACAATGAGCAGTTCTTC.

In this sample, this clonotype turned up a few times. This chain uses TRBV5-3 with TRBJ2-2; D unclear. TRBV5-3 is flagged as an ORF with uncertain function. Deletions cut 3 bases from V and 4 bases from J, with 10 bases between. This CDR3 region has 14 residues. The DNA of the CDR3 is TGTGCCAGAAGCTACCGGTCGCCCACCGGGGAGCTGTTTTTT. It translates to CARSYRSPTGELFF.